This T cell receptor beta chain stems from a study of blood T cell repertoires in COVID-19. Germline V gene sequence: CDR1 KGHSH, CDR2 LQKENI. The CDR3 extends over 16 amino acids. The trim removed 2 bases at V and 0 bases at J, leaving 6 bases unmatched. Profiled with immunoSEQ multiplex PCR; TCRdb holds only in-frame clones, not every one. The data hold 30,000 to 40,000 clones, with roughly 85% observed a single time. This sequence originates from a human donor in a cohort sampled during active COVID-19. This chain connects TRBV18 to TRBJ1-1; 7 nucleotides match TRBD1. The source material was peripheral blood. CDR3 DNA: TGTGCCAGCTCACCAACCCGGGACAGAGTGAACACTGAAGCTTTCTTT. This encodes CASSPTRDRVNTEAFF.